These 23 T cell receptor beta chains were all obtained from the same sample, sequenced in a study of blood T cells in healthy people across ages. Together with a sample-barcoded 5' primer, a J-beta primer mix was included in a second PCR lasting about 6 to 12 cycles. TCRdb called the 5' RACE reads again in MiXCR, with one record for every CDR3 protein. The top ten hold 7% to 9% of the sample, which has 1.5 million to 2 million distinct CDR3 sequences, approximately 30% seen once. The material sequenced was blood. All receptors derive from a woman in her 30s in good health.

This clonotype turned up a few times. This chain connects TRBV10-2 to TRBJ1-2; a possible D gene is TRBD1 (6 bases). The CDR3 has 14 residues. Germline V CDR1 and CDR2: WSHSY, SAAADI. Trimming shortened V by 2 bases and J by 4 bases, and 11 bases separated the two germline ends. For the CDR3, the DNA is TGCGCCAGCAGTGAGCATGGGACACTCTATGGCTACACCTTC. This sequence encodes CASSEHGTLYGYTF.

The table lists this clonotype with many counts. This chain connects TRBV10-3 to TRBJ2-7; 8 bases are shared with TRBD2. Germline CDR1 ENHRY, CDR2 SYGVKD. The J segment lost 1 base and the V segment lost 2 bases, leaving 1 base of the junction unmatched. This CDR3 is built from 14 residues. In DNA, the CDR3 is TGTGCCATCAGTGAGGGACTAGCTTCCTACGAGCAGTACTTC. It encodes CAISEGLASYEQYF.

As concerns this clonotype: The junction differs from germline at one of its ends, possibly a read error. The V call is TRBV6-1, the J call TRBJ2-1; D remains unclear. There are 12 residues in the CDR3. CDR1 is MNHNS, CDR2 SASEGT, per germline. The CDR3 nucleotides read TGTGCCGGCAGGAGCAGATACAATGAGCAGTTCTTC. Amino acids: CAGRSRYNEQFF.

In its sample, this clonotype was seen a few times. The chain links TRBV9 to TRBJ1-1; D possibly corresponds to TRBD1 (5 bases). Germline V gene sequence: CDR1 SGDLS, CDR2 YYNGEE. The CDR3 runs to 14 residues. Trimming took 0 bases from V and 5 from J, leaving 11 bases between them. CDR3 nucleotides: TGTGCCAGCAGCGTAGGGGCAGGGCTGACTGAAGCTTTCTTT. Translated, it gives CASSVGAGLTEAFF.

The rearrangement links TRBV7-2 to TRBJ1-3, with 7 bases fitting TRBD1. Per the germline V gene, CDR1 is SGHTA and CDR2 is FQGNSA. V lost 8 bases, J lost 4 bases, and 8 bases stayed unmatched. The CDR3 totals 14 residues. The CDR3 DNA reads TGTGCCAGCGGCCGGCCGGGACAGGGAAACACCATATATTTT. It encodes CASGRPGQGNTIYF.

This rearrangement joins TRBV28 to TRBJ2-3; D is unresolved. The CDR3 has 13 amino acids. V lost 7 bases, J lost 0 bases, and 8 bases lay in between. Germline CDR1 MDHEN, CDR2 SYDVKM. CDR3: CASTAASTDTQYF. Here the CDR3 DNA reads TGTGCCAGCACCGCCGCTAGCACAGATACGCAGTATTTT.

The V gene is TRBV20-1, the J gene TRBJ1-6; no definite D call. Trimming cost V 0 bases and J 9 bases, with 12 bases left between them. Germline loops: CDR1 DFQATT, CDR2 SNEGSKA (reference sequence). CDR3 size: 14 residues. The chain's CDR3 is CSAREGGPSSPLHF. In nucleotides, the CDR3 is TGCAGTGCTAGAGAGGGAGGGCCTAGTTCACCCCTCCACTTT.

This clonotype was counted a few times. This rearrangement joins TRBV12-3 or TRBV12-4 to TRBJ1-1; no firm D call. V was cut by 6 bases and J by 3 bases, with 14 bases left in between. The CDR3 is 14 residues long. The CDR3 sequence: CASSAPKVDTEAFF. The CDR3 nucleotides are TGTGCCAGCAGCGCCCCCAAGGTGGACACTGAAGCTTTCTTT.

This clonotype was recorded a few times. J is TRBJ2-3 and V is TRBV9, with D unresolved. Trimming removed 3 bases from V and 6 bases from J, with 14 bases in between. Germline CDR1 is SGDLS and CDR2 is YYNGEE. The CDR3 has 14 residues. For the CDR3, the DNA is TGTGCCAGCAGCGACCGCCCCATGCGTGATACGCAGTATTTT. This translates into CASSDRPMRDTQYF.

This chain joins TRBV3-1 and TRBJ2-1; 9 nucleotides align to TRBD1. V shed 3 bases and J 3 bases; nucleotides not matched to a gene: 6. Germline V gene sequence: CDR1 LGHDT, CDR2 YNNKEL (reference sequence). This CDR3 is built from 16 residues. The chain's CDR3 is CASSHTDRGDYNEQFF. The CDR3 DNA sequence: TGTGCCAGCAGCCATACGGACAGGGGTGACTACAATGAGCAGTTCTTC.

The chain joins TRBV29-1 to TRBJ1-1, with D uncertain. Germline CDR1 reads SQVTM; CDR2 reads ANQGSEA. The V end was cut by 0 bases, the J end by 6 bases, with 11 bases between. The CDR3 extends over 13 amino acids. This chain's CDR3 is CSVEEQRRAEAFF. The DNA for the CDR3 is TGCAGCGTTGAAGAGCAGCGTAGGGCTGAAGCTTTCTTT.

This clonotype has ten or more counts. The rearrangement uses TRBV6-5 and TRBJ1-2, with unresolved D. CDR3 length equals 14 residues. Germline lookup yields CDR1 MNHEY and CDR2 SVGAGI. Trimming pared 6 bases from V and 4 bases from J, leaving 15 bases between. The CDR3 sequence is CASSQTGKAYGYTF. Here the CDR3 DNA reads TGTGCCAGCAGCCAGACGGGAAAGGCCTATGGCTACACCTTC.

This sequence joins TRBV4-2 and TRBJ1-5; D might be TRBD1 (6 bases). V lost 0 bases and J lost 6, with 12 bases in between. CDR1 is LGHNA and CDR2 is YNFKEQ in the germline V gene. The CDR3 loop spans 15 amino acids. CDR3 sequence (DNA): TGTGCCAGCAGCCAAGATCCAGGGGTCGCTCAGCCCCAGCATTTT. It encodes CASSQDPGVAQPQHF.

Notes on this clonotype: Being one base from a much bigger clone, this may be a read error. This rearrangement joins TRBV20-1 to TRBJ2-7; 12 positions match TRBD1. Trimming removed 6 bases from V and 5 bases from J; junction bases left unmatched: 5. This CDR3 is built from 13 residues. CDR1 is DFQATT and CDR2 is SNEGSKA in the germline V gene (reference sequence). The CDR3 reads CSAAGQGAHEQYV. CDR3 DNA sequence: TGCAGTGCGGCGGGACAGGGGGCCCACGAGCAGTACGTC.

This rearrangement joins TRBV21-1 to TRBJ2-7; the D segment call TRBD2 is taken from the table without a DNA check. TRBV21-1 is a listed pseudogene. CDR3 size: 16 residues. CDR3 in DNA: TGTGCCAGCAGCACCGGGACTAGCGGGAGTCTCTACGAGCAGTACTTC. Residues: CASSTGTSGSLYEQYF.

The V gene is TRBV20-1, the J gene TRBJ1-2; 9 nucleotides agree with TRBD1. With 5 bases clipped from V and 4 bases from J, the junction kept 8 bases outside the gene matches. The CDR3 consists of 14 residues. Germline CDR1 is DFQATT and CDR2 is SNEGSKA (reference sequence). The CDR3, as DNA: TGCAGTGCTGTACAGGGGGCCGACGGCTATGGCTACACCTTC. Translating gives CSAVQGADGYGYTF.

This clonotype was seen only a few times. The J gene is TRBJ2-3, the V gene TRBV4-1, with D uncertain. The CDR3 totals 13 residues. Trimming took 4 bases from V and 6 from J, leaving 11 bases between them. Germline V lookup: CDR1 MGHRA, CDR2 YSYEKL. CDR3 amino acids: CASSLPRKDTQYF. In DNA form, the CDR3 reads TGCGCCAGCAGCCTCCCCCGGAAGGATACGCAGTATTTT.

The CDR3 loop is CASRQALSTDTQYF. CDR3 DNA sequence: TGTGCCAGCAGGCAGGCTCTTAGCACAGATACGCAGTATTTT. J is TRBJ2-3 and V is TRBV2, with D hard to call. Germline loops: CDR1 SNHLY, CDR2 FYNNEI. The ends were cut back, 6 bases at V and 0 bases at J, with 10 bases in the middle. This CDR3 spans 14 amino acids.

This clonotype occurred once. The genes are TRBV2 and TRBJ2-1; TRBD1 is a possible D gene (6 bases). Between the trimmed V and J ends, which lost 5 bases and 4 bases, there was a span of 15 bases. CDR1 and CDR2 (germline): SNHLY, FYNNEI. The CDR3 contains 15 residues. The CDR3 sequence is CASSTRTASYNEQFF. The CDR3 nucleotides are TGTGCCAGCAGTACCCGGACAGCGAGTTACAATGAGCAGTTCTTC.

The J gene is TRBJ2-1, the V gene TRBV20-1; 9 nucleotides line up with TRBD2. CDR1 and CDR2 (germline): DFQATT, SNEGSKA (reference sequence). The CDR3 contains 14 residues. After removal of 3 bases from V and 7 bases from J, the junction contained 7 bases not matched to a gene. CDR3 in DNA: TGCAGTGCTAGGGCCGGGACTAGCATAAATGAGCAGTTCTTC. It specifies CSARAGTSINEQFF.

As for this clonotype: At one end, the junction sequence differs from germline, possibly due to a read error. This rearrangement joins TRBV4-1 to TRBJ2-7, with 8 bases aligning to TRBD1. The tail of the sequence fits TRBJ2-5 better, so the J call may be wrong. Germline-derived CDR1 and CDR2 are MGHRA and YSYEKL. The CDR3 covers 18 residues. The CDR3 reads CTSSQGRGRRGPGETQYF. The CDR3 DNA reads as TGCACCAGCAGCCAAGGCAGGGGGCGCAGAGGACCTGGGGAGACCCAGTACTTC.

This sequence joins TRBV20-1 and TRBJ2-4, with D perhaps matching TRBD1 (5 bases). The germline CDR1 and CDR2 sequences are DFQATT and SNEGSKA (reference sequence). The length of the CDR3 is 15 residues. Trimming took off 4 bases at V and 0 bases at J, with 13 bases between the two ends. The CDR3: CSATLRQIAKNIQYF. The CDR3 DNA follows: TGCAGTGCTACCCTGCGACAGATAGCCAAAAACATTCAGTACTTC.

The gene calls are TRBV7-9 and TRBJ2-3; D unclear. The CDR3 is 13 residues long. Germline V CDR1 and CDR2: SEHNR, FQNEAQ (reference sequence). Trimming took off 2 bases at V and 5 bases at J, with 8 bases between the two ends. CDR3 sequence (DNA): TGTGCCAGCAGCTTACGGAGTCTAGATACGCAGTATTTT. Its translation is CASSLRSLDTQYF.